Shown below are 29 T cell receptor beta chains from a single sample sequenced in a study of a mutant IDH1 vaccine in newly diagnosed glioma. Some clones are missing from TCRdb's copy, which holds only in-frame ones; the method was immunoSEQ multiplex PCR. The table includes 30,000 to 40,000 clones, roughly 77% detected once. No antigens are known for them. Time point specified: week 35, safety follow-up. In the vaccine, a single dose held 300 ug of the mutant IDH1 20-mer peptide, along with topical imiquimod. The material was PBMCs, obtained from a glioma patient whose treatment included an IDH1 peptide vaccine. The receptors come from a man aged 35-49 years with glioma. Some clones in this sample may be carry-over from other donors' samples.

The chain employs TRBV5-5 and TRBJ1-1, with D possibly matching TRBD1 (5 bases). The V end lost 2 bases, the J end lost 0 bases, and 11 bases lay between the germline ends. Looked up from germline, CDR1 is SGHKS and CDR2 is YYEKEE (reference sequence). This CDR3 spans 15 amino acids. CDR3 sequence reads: CASSFTQGLNTEAFF. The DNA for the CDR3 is TGTGCCAGCAGCTTTACCCAGGGTTTGAACACTGAAGCTTTCTTT.

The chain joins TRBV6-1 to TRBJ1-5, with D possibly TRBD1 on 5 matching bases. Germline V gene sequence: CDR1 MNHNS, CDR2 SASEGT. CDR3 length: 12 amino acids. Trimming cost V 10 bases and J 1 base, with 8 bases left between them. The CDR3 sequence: CATGNSNQPQHF. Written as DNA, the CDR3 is TGTGCCACAGGGAACAGCAATCAGCCCCAGCATTTT.

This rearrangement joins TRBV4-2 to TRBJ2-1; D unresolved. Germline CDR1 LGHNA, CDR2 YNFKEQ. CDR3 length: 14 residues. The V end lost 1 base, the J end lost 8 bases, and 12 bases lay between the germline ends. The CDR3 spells CASSQADLRDEQFF. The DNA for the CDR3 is TGTGCCAGCAGCCAAGCGGACCTAAGGGATGAGCAGTTCTTC.

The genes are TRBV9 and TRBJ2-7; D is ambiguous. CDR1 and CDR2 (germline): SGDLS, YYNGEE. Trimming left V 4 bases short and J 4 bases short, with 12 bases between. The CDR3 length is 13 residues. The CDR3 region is CASSSGSGYEQYF. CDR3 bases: TGTGCCAGCAGCTCCGGCAGTGGTTACGAGCAGTACTTC.

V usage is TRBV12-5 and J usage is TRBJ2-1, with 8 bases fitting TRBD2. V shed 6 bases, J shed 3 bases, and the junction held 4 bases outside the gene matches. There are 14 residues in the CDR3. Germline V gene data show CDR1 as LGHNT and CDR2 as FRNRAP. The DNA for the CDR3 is TGTGCTAGTGGGACTAGCGCCGTCTACAATGAGCAGTTCTTC. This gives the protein CASGTSAVYNEQFF. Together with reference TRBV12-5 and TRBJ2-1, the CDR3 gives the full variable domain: DARVTQTPRHKVTEMGQEVTMRCQPILGHNTVFWYRQTMMQGLELLAYFRNRAPLDDSGMPKDRFSAEMPDATLATLKIQPSEPRDSAVYFCASGTSAVYNEQFFGPGTRLTVL.

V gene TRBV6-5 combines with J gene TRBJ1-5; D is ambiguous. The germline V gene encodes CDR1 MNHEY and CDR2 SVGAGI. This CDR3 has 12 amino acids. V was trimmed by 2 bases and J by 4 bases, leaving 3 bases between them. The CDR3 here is CASSYTNQPQHF. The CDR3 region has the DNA TGTGCCAGCAGTTACACAAATCAGCCCCAGCATTTT.

CDR3 nucleotide sequence: TGTGCCTGGAGTCCAGGGGGCTACGAGCAGTACTTC. It codes for CAWSPGGYEQYF. The chain couples TRBV30 to TRBJ2-7; 7 nucleotides line up with TRBD1. With 2 bases clipped from V and 3 bases from J, the junction kept 1 base outside the gene matches. CDR3 size: 12 residues. Germline V gene lookup returns CDR1 GTSNPN and CDR2 SVGIG (reference sequence).

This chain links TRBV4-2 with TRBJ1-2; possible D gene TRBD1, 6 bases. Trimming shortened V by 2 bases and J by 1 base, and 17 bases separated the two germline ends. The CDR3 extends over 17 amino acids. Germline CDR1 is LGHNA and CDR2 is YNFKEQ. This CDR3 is CASSQPPGTTVNYGYTF. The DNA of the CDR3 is TGTGCCAGCAGCCAACCCCCCGGGACAACTGTTAACTATGGCTACACCTTC.

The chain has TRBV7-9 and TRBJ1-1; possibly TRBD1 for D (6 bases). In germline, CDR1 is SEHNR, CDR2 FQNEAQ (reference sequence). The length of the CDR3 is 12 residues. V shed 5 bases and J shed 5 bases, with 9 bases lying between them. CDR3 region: CASSQGGTEAFF. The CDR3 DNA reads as TGTGCCAGCAGCCAAGGGGGGACTGAAGCTTTCTTT. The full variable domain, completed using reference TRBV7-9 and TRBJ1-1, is DTGVSQNPRHKITKRGQNVTFRCDPISEHNRLYWYRQTLGQGPEFLTYFQNEAQLEKSRLLSDRFSAERPKGSFSTLEIQRTEQGDSAMYLCASSQGGTEAFFGQGTRLTVV.

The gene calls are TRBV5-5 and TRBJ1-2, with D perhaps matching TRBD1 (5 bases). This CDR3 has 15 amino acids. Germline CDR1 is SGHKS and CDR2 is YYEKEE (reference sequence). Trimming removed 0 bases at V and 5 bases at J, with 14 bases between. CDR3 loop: CASSLGDRGMYGYTF. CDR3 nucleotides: TGTGCCAGCAGCTTGGGAGACAGAGGGATGTATGGCTACACCTTC.

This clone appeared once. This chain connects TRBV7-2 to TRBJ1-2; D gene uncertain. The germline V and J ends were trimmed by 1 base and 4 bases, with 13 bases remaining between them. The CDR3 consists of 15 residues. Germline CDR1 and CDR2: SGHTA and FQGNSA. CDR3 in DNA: TGTGCCAGCAGCTTAGGGGCAGAAGCTCTCTATGGCTACACCTTC. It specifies CASSLGAEALYGYTF.

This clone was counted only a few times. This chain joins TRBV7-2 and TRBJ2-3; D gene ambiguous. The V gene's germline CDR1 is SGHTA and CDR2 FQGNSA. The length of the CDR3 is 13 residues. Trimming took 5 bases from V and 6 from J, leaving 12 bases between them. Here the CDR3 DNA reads TGTGCCAGCAGCCCGCGGCTGTTTGATACGCAGTATTTT. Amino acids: CASSPRLFDTQYF.

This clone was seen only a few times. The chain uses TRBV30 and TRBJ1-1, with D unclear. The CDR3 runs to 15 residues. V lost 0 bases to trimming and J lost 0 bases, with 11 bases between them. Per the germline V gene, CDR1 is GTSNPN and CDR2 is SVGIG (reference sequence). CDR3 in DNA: TGTGCCTGGAGTGTACTGGTAGGGATGAACACTGAAGCTTTCTTT. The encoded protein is CAWSVLVGMNTEAFF.

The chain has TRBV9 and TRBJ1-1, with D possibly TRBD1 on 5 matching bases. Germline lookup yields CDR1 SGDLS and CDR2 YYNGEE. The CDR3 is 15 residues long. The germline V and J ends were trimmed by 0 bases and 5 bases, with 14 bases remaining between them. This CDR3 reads CASSVGTSEGTEAFF. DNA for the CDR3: TGTGCCAGCAGCGTAGGTACCAGCGAGGGGACTGAAGCTTTCTTT.

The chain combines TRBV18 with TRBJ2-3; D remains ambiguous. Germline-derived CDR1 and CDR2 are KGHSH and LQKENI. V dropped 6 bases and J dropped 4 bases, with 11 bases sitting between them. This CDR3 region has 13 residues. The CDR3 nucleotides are TGTGCCAGCTCTTTGGTTCGATCAGATACGCAGTATTTT. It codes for CASSLVRSDTQYF.

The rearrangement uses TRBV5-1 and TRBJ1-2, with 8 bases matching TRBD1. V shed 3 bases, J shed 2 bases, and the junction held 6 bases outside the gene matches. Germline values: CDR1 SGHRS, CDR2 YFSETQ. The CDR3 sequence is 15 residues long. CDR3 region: CASSSWTGNNYGYTF. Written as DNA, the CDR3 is TGCGCCAGCAGCTCATGGACAGGGAACAACTATGGCTACACCTTC.

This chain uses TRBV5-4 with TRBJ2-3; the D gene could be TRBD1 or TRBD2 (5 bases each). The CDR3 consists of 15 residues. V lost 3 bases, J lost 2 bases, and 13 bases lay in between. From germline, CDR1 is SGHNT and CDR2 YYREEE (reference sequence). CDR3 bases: TGTGCCAGCAGCTCCCCGGGACCCCACACAGATACGCAGTATTTT. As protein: CASSSPGPHTDTQYF.

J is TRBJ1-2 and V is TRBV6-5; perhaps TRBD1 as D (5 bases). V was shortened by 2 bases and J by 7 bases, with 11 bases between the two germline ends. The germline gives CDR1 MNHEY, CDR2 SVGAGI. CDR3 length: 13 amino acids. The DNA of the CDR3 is TGTGCCAGCAGTTACGGGGCCGGGGGTGGCTACACCTTC. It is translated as CASSYGAGGGYTF.

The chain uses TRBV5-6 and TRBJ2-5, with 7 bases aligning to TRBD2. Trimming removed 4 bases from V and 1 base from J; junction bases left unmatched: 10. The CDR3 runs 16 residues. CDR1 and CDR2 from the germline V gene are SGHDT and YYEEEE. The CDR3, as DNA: TGTGCCAGCAGCCGTGCACTAGCGCAGCTCCAAGAGACCCAGTACTTC. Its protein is CASSRALAQLQETQYF.

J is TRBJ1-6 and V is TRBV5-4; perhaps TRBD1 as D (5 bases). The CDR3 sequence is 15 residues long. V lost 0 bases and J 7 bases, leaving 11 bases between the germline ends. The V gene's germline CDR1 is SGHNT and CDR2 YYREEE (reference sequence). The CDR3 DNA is TGTGCCAGCAGCTTGGATGGCAGGGTGAATTCACCCCTCCACTTT. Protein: CASSLDGRVNSPLHF.

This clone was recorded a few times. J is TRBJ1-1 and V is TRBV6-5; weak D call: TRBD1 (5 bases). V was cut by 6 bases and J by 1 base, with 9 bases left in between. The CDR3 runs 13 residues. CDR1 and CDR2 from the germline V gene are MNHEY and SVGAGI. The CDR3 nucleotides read TGTGCCAGCAGACTGCAGGGGAACACTGAAGCTTTCTTT. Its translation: CASRLQGNTEAFF.

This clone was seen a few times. In DNA form, the CDR3 reads TGCGCCAGCAGCCGTGCCCCCACAGGGGCCAGCACTGAAGCTTTCTTT. It translates to CASSRAPTGASTEAFF. The V and J genes are TRBV5-1 and TRBJ1-1; TRBD1 matches 7 bases. CDR3 length: 16 residues. Germline V gene lookup returns CDR1 SGHRS and CDR2 YFSETQ. V lost 4 bases and J lost 4; bases outside the gene matches: 13.

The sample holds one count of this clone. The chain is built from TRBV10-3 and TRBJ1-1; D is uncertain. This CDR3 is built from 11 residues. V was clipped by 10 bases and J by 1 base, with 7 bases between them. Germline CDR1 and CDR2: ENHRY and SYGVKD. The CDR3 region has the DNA TGTGCCAGGCCGGGGAACACTGAAGCTTTCTTT. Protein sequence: CARPGNTEAFF.

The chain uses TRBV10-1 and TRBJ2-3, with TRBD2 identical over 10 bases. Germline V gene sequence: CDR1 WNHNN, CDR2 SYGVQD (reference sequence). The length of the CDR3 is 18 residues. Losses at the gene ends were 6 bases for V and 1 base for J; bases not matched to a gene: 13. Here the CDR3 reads CASSINAPGTSGTDTQYF. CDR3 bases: TGCGCCAGCAGCATAAACGCCCCCGGGACTAGCGGCACAGATACGCAGTATTTT.

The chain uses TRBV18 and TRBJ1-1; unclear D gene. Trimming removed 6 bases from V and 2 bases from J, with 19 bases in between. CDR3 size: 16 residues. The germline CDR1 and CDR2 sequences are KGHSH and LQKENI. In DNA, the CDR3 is TGTGCCAGCTCGCCCCGGGAGGACGATTACAACACTGAAGCTTTCTTT. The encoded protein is CASSPREDDYNTEAFF.

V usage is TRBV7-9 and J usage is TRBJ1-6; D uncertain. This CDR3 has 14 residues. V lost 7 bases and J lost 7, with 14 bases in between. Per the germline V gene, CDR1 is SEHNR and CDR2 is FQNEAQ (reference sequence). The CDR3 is CASTRSSSNSPLHF. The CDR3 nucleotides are TGTGCCAGCACGAGGTCCAGTTCGAATTCACCCCTCCACTTT.

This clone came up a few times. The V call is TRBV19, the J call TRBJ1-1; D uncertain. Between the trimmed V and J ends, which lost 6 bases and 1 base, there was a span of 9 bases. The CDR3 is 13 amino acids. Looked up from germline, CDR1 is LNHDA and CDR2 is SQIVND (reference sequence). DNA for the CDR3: TGTGCCAGTAGACTGACGGGGAACACTGAAGCTTTCTTT. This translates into CASRLTGNTEAFF.

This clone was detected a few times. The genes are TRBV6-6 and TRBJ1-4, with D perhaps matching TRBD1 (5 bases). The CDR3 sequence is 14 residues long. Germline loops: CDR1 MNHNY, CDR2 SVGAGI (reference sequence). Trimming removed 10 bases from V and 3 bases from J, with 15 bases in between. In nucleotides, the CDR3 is TGTGCCACCAGGCAGGGTGGCTCTAATGAAAAACTGTTTTTT. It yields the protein CATRQGGSNEKLFF.

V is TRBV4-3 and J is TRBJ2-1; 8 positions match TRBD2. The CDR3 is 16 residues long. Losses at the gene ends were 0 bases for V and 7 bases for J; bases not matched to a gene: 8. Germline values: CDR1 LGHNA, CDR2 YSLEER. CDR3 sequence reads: CASSQDGAAGVNEQFF. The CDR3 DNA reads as TGCGCCAGCAGCCAAGATGGGGCAGCGGGGGTGAATGAGCAGTTCTTC.